This T cell receptor (beta chain) was recorded in a study of blood T cell repertoires in COVID-19. Study overall: COVID-19 samples, acute and convalescent, were from the United States, Italy and Spain. Nucleic acid was either cDNA or gDNA, and it came from T cells, B-cell-depleted T cells, or PBMCs.

CDR1 is MNHEY and CDR2 is SMNVEV in the germline V gene (reference sequence). The CDR3 sequence is 14 residues long. J was trimmed by 2 bases and V by 5 bases; bases with no gene match: 6. Source study methods: Estimation of nucleated cell counts was performed using reference gene primer amplification. Method: immunoSEQ multiplex PCR; TCRdb's copy keeps in-frame clones and lacks some. V, J and clone size are taken as reported in that table, and D and trimming were inferred from the DNA itself. The table includes around 250,000 clones, roughly 89% detected once. Sequencing used peripheral blood. The origin of this receptor is a woman aged 40 to 49 who had recovered from COVID-19. This chain uses TRBV27 with TRBJ2-7, with TRBD1 identical over 7 bases. The CDR3 protein is CASSRQGSTYEQYF. In nucleotides, the CDR3 is TGTGCCAGCAGTCGACAGGGTTCCACCTACGAGCAGTACTTC.